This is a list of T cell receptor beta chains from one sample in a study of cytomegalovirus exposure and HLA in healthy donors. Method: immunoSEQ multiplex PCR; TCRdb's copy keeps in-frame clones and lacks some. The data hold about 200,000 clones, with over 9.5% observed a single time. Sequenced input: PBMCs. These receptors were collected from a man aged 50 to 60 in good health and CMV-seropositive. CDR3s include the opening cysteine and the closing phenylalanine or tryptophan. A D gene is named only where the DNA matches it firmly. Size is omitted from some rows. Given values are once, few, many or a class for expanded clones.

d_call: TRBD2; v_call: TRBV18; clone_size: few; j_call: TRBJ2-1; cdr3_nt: TGTGCCAGCACGACTAGCGGGAGATACAATGAGCAGTTCTTC; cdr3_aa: CASTTSGRYNEQFF
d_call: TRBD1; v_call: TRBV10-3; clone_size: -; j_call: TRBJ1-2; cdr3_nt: TGTGCCATCAGTCGGACAGGGGAAAACTATGGCTACACCTTC; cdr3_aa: CAISRTGENYGYTF
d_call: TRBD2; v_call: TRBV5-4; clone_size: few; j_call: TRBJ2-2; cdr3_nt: TGTGCCAGCAGCTCAGCGGGGTTTAACACCGGGGAGCTGTTTTTT; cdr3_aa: CASSSAGFNTGELFF
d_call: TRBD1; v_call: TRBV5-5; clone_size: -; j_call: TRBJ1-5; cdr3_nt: TGTGCCAGCAGCTCCCGGACAGGACCCAATCAGCCCCAGCATTTT; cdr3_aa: CASSSRTGPNQPQHF
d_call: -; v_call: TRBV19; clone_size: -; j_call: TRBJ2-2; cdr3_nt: TGTGCCAGTAGTATCTCTGGGACTGGGGAGCTGTTTTTT; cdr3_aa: CASSISGTGELFF
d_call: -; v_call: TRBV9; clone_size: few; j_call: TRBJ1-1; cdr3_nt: TGTGCCAGCAGCCCAACTACAGGCCCGAACACTGAAGCTTTCTTT; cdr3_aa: CASSPTTGPNTEAFF
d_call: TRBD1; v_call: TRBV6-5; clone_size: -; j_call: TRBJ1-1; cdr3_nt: TGTGCCAGCAGTTACGGGGACAGCGGAGGGACTGAAGCTTTCTTT; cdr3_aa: CASSYGDSGGTEAFF
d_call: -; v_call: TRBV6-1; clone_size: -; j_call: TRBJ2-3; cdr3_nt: TGTGCCAGCAGCCTAACTAGTACGCAGTATTTT; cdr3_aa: CASSLTSTQYF
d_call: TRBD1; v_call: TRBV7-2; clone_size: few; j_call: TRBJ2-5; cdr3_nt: TGTGCCAGCAGCCGGGACAGGGCGGCAGAGACCCAGTACTTC; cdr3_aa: CASSRDRAAETQYF
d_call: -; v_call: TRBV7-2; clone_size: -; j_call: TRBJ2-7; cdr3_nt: TGTGCCAGCAGCTCCGCTGGTAGGCAGTACTTC; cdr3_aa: CASSSAGRQYF
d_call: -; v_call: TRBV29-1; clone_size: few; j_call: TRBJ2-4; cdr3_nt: TGCAGCGTTGGATTAGAAAACATTCAGTACTTC; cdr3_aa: CSVGLENIQYF
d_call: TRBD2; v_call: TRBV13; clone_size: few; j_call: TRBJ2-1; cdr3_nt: TGTGCCAGCCAGGGACTAGCGGGGGGCAGCTCCTACAATGAGCAGTTCTTC; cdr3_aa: CASQGLAGGSSYNEQFF
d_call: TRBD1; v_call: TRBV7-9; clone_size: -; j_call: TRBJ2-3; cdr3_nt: TGTGCCAGCAGCTCCCAACCTCGGACAGGGGGTTCAGATACGCAGTATTTT; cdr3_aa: CASSSQPRTGGSDTQYF
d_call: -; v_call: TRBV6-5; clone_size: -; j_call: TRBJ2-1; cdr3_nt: TGTGCCAGCAGTCGCGACGGGACTCCTTACAATGAGCAGTTCTTC; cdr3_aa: CASSRDGTPYNEQFF
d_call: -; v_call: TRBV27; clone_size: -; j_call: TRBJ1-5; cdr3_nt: TGTGCCAGCAGCTTGGACAGTTATAGCAATCAGCCCCAGCATTTT; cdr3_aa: CASSLDSYSNQPQHF
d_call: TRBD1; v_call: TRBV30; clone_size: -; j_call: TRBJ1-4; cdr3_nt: TGTGCCTACCAGACAGGGGCTAATGAAAAACTGTTTTTT; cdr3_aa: CAYQTGANEKLFF
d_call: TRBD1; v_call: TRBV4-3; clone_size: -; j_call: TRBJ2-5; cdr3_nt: TGCGCCAGCAGCCAAGAGGCCAGGGGGCGCGACTGGACCCAGTACTTC; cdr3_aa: CASSQEARGRDWTQYF
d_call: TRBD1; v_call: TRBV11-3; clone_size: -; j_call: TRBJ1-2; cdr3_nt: TGTGCCAGCAGCCCTGAACTACGACAGGGGTTTAATGGCTACACCTTC; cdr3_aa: CASSPELRQGFNGYTF